Listed here are 10 T cell receptor beta chains from one sample, sequenced in a study of PD-1 blockade in classical Hodgkin lymphoma. TCRdb's copy holds only in-frame clones and misses some; the assay was immunoSEQ multiplex PCR. This sample has under 35,000 clones; 89% occur once, and the top ten carry around 0.33%. Regarding time point: newly diagnosed, previously untreated cHL patient sample. Magnetic negative selection served to purify CD4+ T cells out of PBMCs that had been thawed. Sequenced sample: CD4+ T cells from blood. These receptors all stem from a human donor with classical Hodgkin lymphoma.

The chain carries TRBV7-9 and TRBJ2-7, with 8 bases identical to TRBD1. Trimming at V came to 5 bases and at J to 5 bases, leaving 8 bases not matched to a gene. This CDR3 is built from 14 residues. The germline CDR1 and CDR2 sequences are SEHNR and FQNEAQ (reference sequence). The CDR3 bases are TGTGCCAGCAGCGCCTCCGGGACAGGTAACGAGCAGTACTTC. Translation gives CASSASGTGNEQYF.

In regard to this clone: The sample has other DNA sequences that encode this CDR3 too. The V gene is TRBV5-1, the J gene TRBJ1-5; unclear D gene. V lost 4 bases to trimming and J lost 5 bases, with 13 bases between them. CDR3 length: 14 amino acids. Germline V CDR1 and CDR2: SGHRS, YFSETQ. The CDR3 bases are TGCGCCAGCAGCCTGGGCGGGTTTGATCAGCCCCAGCATTTT. Protein sequence: CASSLGGFDQPQHF. The variable domain in full, completed from reference TRBV5-1 and TRBJ1-5, reads KAGVTQTPRYLIKTRGQQVTLSCSPISGHRSVSWYQQTPGQGLQFLFEYFSETQRNKGNFPGRFSGRQFSNSRSEMNVSTLELGDSALYLCASSLGGFDQPQHFGDGTRLSIL.

The CDR3 DNA sequence: TGCGCCAGCAGCTTACAGGCTTCTAATGAAAAACTGTTTTTT. Translated: CASSLQASNEKLFF. This sequence joins TRBV5-1 and TRBJ1-4, with a tentative D call TRBD1 (5 bases). This CDR3 is 14 amino acids long. V lost 2 bases, J lost 3 bases, and 8 bases lay in between. Germline-derived CDR1 and CDR2 are SGHRS and YFSETQ.

With regard to this clone: At the DNA level, this CDR3 is encoded by other sequences in the same sample as well. The rearrangement uses TRBV28 and TRBJ2-2; 7 positions agree with TRBD1. V dropped 6 bases and J dropped 2; count of bases not matched to a gene: 6. This CDR3 contains 15 residues. Per the germline V gene, CDR1 is MDHEN and CDR2 is SYDVKM. The CDR3 nucleotides read TGTGCCAGCAGCTCCGGGACAGATAACACCGGGGAGCTGTTTTTT. This codes for CASSSGTDNTGELFF.

The chain combines TRBV10-3 with TRBJ2-1; 15 bases are a match to TRBD2. The ends lost 5 bases at V and 8 bases at J; junction bases unmatched: 7. CDR1 ENHRY and CDR2 SYGVKD come from the germline V gene. This CDR3 has 16 amino acids. The DNA for the CDR3 is TGTGCCATCAGTTGGACTAGCGGGAGGGCCTCCCATGAGCAGTTCTTC. Translating gives CAISWTSGRASHEQFF.

The chain recombines TRBV7-2 with TRBJ1-1; no definite D call. The germline CDR1 and CDR2 sequences are SGHTA and FQGNSA. V lost 5 bases and J lost 2, with 12 bases in between. This CDR3 contains 14 residues. The CDR3 DNA follows: TGTGCCAGCAGCCCCGGAGGAACCAACACTGAAGCTTTCTTT. Encoded protein: CASSPGGTNTEAFF. Supplemented by reference TRBV7-2 and TRBJ1-1, the full variable domain reads GAGVSQSPSNKVTEKGKDVELRCDPISGHTALYWYRQSLGQGLEFLIYFQGNSAPDKSGLPSDRFSAERTGGSVSTLTIQRTQQEDSAVYLCASSPGGTNTEAFFGQGTRLTVV.

The chain uses TRBV5-5 and TRBJ2-7; D perhaps matches TRBD1 (6 bases). This CDR3 has 14 residues. V lost 4 bases to trimming and J lost 6 bases, with 17 bases between them. Germline V gene sequence: CDR1 SGHKS, CDR2 YYEKEE (reference sequence). In nucleotides, the CDR3 is TGTGCCAGCAGCCAACAGGGTAGTATTGCCGAGCAGTACTTC. Amino acids: CASSQQGSIAEQYF.

The chain has TRBV28 and TRBJ2-7; 7 bases are shared with TRBD1. The CDR3 has 14 amino acids. V was pared by 5 bases and J by 4 bases, with 8 bases of the junction left unmatched. Germline CDR1 MDHEN, CDR2 SYDVKM. The DNA for the CDR3 is TGTGCCAGCAGTCCCGGGACAGTAAAGTACGAGCAGTACTTC. As protein: CASSPGTVKYEQYF.

This clone appeared a single time. V usage is TRBV18 and J usage is TRBJ2-1; 8 bases are shared with TRBD1. The length of the CDR3 is 14 residues. CDR1 and CDR2 (germline): KGHSH, LQKENI. Trimming at V came to 6 bases and at J to 5 bases, leaving 6 bases not matched to a gene. The CDR3, as DNA: TGTGCCAGCTCGCCTAGACAGGGGCACAATGAGCAGTTCTTC. As protein: CASSPRQGHNEQFF.

The rearrangement uses TRBV27 and TRBJ2-1; 13 nucleotides match TRBD2. Trimming took 8 bases from V and 3 from J; bases not matched to a gene: 13. The CDR3 covers 18 residues. CDR1 and CDR2 (germline): MNHEY, SMNVEV (reference sequence). CDR3 amino acids: CASPMELAGGPGYNEQFF. In nucleotides, the CDR3 is TGTGCCAGCCCCATGGAACTAGCGGGAGGGCCAGGCTACAATGAGCAGTTCTTC.